These 22 T cell receptor beta chains were sequenced from one sample in a study of T cells in localized non-small cell lung cancer. The method was immunoSEQ multiplex PCR; TCRdb's version includes in-frame clones alone and lacks a portion of them. The sample lists fewer than 1,500 clones; 15% to 25% were seen once. The sample consisted of normal lung tissue next to the tumor, taken before any cancer treatment. These receptors all come from a male donor older than 55 with stage I squamous cell lung carcinoma.

The chain has TRBV9 and TRBJ2-2; D gene unclear. The germline V gene has CDR1 SGDLS and CDR2 YYNGEE. This CDR3 contains 14 residues. Trimming stripped 4 bases from V and 5 bases from J, with 12 bases between. The CDR3 here is CASSLGLNTGELFF. The CDR3 DNA is TGTGCCAGCAGCTTAGGCCTCAATACCGGGGAGCTGTTTTTT.

The V call is TRBV19, the J call TRBJ1-2, with D unclear. The CDR3 is 14 amino acids. V was clipped by 5 bases and J by 2 bases, with 12 bases between them. Germline CDR1 reads LNHDA; CDR2 reads SQIVND (reference sequence). The CDR3: CASSPPDGNYGYTF. The CDR3 nucleotides are TGTGCCAGTAGTCCTCCGGATGGGAACTATGGCTACACCTTC.

This clone is medium-sized. This rearrangement joins TRBV6-8 to TRBJ2-3, with TRBD2 matching 12 bases. The V segment lost 6 bases and the J segment 3 bases; nucleotides outside the gene matches: 4. CDR1 and CDR2 (germline): MNHGY, SAAAGT. This CDR3 comprises 15 residues. The CDR3 is CASSLTSGSTDTQYF. The CDR3 bases are TGTGCCAGCAGCCTGACTAGCGGGAGTACAGATACGCAGTATTTT.

This clone has more than one count but fewer than ten. This CDR3 reads CASSVGPGQGDETQYF. CDR3 DNA sequence: TGTGCCAGCAGCGTAGGGCCGGGACAGGGGGACGAGACCCAGTACTTC. J is TRBJ2-5 and V is TRBV9; TRBD1 matches at 11 bases. Germline V gene lookup returns CDR1 SGDLS and CDR2 YYNGEE. V dropped 0 bases and J dropped 5; count of bases not matched to a gene: 6. The CDR3 is 16 amino acids.

This clone is medium-sized in the sample. DNA of the CDR3: TGTGCCAGCAGCTCCCGACTAGCGGGAGGGCCCTACGAGCAGTACTTC. It specifies CASSSRLAGGPYEQYF. The chain couples TRBV11-3 to TRBJ2-7, with 14 bases matching TRBD2. Trimming cost V 4 bases and J 2 bases; bases outside gene matches: 4. The V gene's germline CDR1 is SGHNT and CDR2 YENEEA. This CDR3 is built from 16 residues.

The V gene is TRBV25-1, the J gene TRBJ2-2, with D tentatively TRBD1 (6 bases). In germline, CDR1 is MGHDK, CDR2 SYGVNS. CDR3 size: 16 residues. The ends were cut back, 4 bases at V and 1 base at J, with 13 bases in the middle. The CDR3 is CASSGGHTMNTGELFF. In nucleotides, the CDR3 is TGTGCCAGCAGTGGGGGACACACCATGAACACCGGGGAGCTGTTTTTT.

The gene calls are TRBV18 and TRBJ2-1, with D possibly called TRBD1 or TRBD2 (6 bases each). Germline V gives CDR1 KGHSH, CDR2 LQKENI. The CDR3 is 15 amino acids. V shed 2 bases and J shed 7 bases, with 15 bases lying between them. The CDR3 spells CASSPYGGLRNEQFF. In DNA, the CDR3 is TGTGCCAGCTCACCATATGGGGGGCTAAGAAATGAGCAGTTCTTC.

This clone was observed a handful of times. The chain is built from TRBV29-1 and TRBJ2-1, with 10 bases matching TRBD2. Germline V gives CDR1 SQVTM, CDR2 ANQGSEA. This CDR3 region has 14 residues. The V gene end was trimmed by 7 bases and the J gene end by 7 bases; junction bases not matched to a gene: 10. As DNA, the CDR3 is TGCAGCGGGGAGCGGGAGGGCCGGGTAAATGAGCAGTTCTTC. It encodes CSGEREGRVNEQFF.

The rearrangement joins TRBV18 to TRBJ2-5, with D uncertain. CDR3 length: 13 amino acids. Trimming stripped 4 bases from V and 2 bases from J, with 8 bases between. CDR1 and CDR2 (germline): KGHSH, LQKENI. The CDR3 bases are TGTGCCAGCTCACTAGACCTACAAGAGACCCAGTACTTC. Its protein product is CASSLDLQETQYF.

The rearrangement uses TRBV18 and TRBJ2-7, with 8 bases lining up with TRBD2. Germline CDR1 is KGHSH and CDR2 is LQKENI. J was trimmed by 3 bases and V by 6 bases; bases with no gene match: 4. The CDR3 totals 13 residues. This CDR3 is CASSKREGYEQYF. The CDR3 nucleotides are TGTGCCAGCTCGAAACGGGAGGGCTACGAGCAGTACTTC.

This clone is labeled medium-sized. The rearrangement links TRBV6-8 to TRBJ2-1, with 11 bases aligning to TRBD1. Germline loops: CDR1 MNHGY, CDR2 SAAAGT. J was trimmed by 8 bases and V by 8 bases; bases with no gene match: 11. There are 15 residues in the CDR3. The CDR3 bases are TGTGCCAGCGCCCCTAGACGGGACAGGGGGTATGAGCAGTTCTTC. It translates to CASAPRRDRGYEQFF.

In the case of this clone: Other nucleotide sequences in the sample specify the same CDR3. The CDR3 sequence: CASSYSGSSYNEQFF. The CDR3 nucleotides read TGTGCCAGCAGTTACTCGGGCAGTTCCTACAATGAGCAGTTCTTC. This sequence joins TRBV6-8 and TRBJ2-1; the D is unclear. The CDR3 is 15 amino acids. The V gene lost 0 bases and the J gene lost 1 base, with 7 bases spanning the gap. Germline V gene data show CDR1 as MNHGY and CDR2 as SAAAGT.

This clone was detected only a few times. CDR3 DNA sequence: TGTGCCAGTAGTCGCCGGAGCGGACTAGCGGGGAAGAACACCGGGGAGCTGTTTTTT. As protein: CASSRRSGLAGKNTGELFF. The chain joins TRBV6-8 to TRBJ2-2; 12 nucleotides align to TRBD2. The CDR3 length is 19 residues. The germline gives CDR1 MNHGY, CDR2 SAAAGT. Trimming at V came to 9 bases and at J to 1 base, leaving 15 bases not matched to a gene.

The V call is TRBV19, the J call TRBJ2-1, with 14 bases matching TRBD2. The V segment lost 2 bases and the J segment 7 bases; nucleotides outside the gene matches: 1. The germline gives CDR1 LNHDA, CDR2 SQIVND (reference sequence). The CDR3 has 15 residues. CDR3 bases: TGTGCCAGTAGTATACGGACTAGCGGGAGGAATGAGCAGTTCTTC. Its translation is CASSIRTSGRNEQFF.

This clone was seen only a few times. The chain carries TRBV11-3 and TRBJ1-1; the D is unclear. V dropped 1 base and J dropped 0 bases, with 12 bases sitting between them. Germline V gene sequence: CDR1 SGHNT, CDR2 YENEEA. This CDR3 contains 16 residues. CDR3 sequence reads: CASSLVRLRMNTEAFF. The DNA of the CDR3 is TGTGCCAGCAGCTTAGTTCGGCTGAGGATGAACACTGAAGCTTTCTTT.

This clone is large in the sample. J is TRBJ1-2 and V is TRBV29-1; D unresolved. V lost 4 bases and J 4 bases, leaving 13 bases between the germline ends. This CDR3 comprises 13 residues. Germline CDR1 reads SQVTM; CDR2 reads ANQGSEA. The CDR3 nucleotides are TGCAGCGTTGCCCCCCTGGGCGGCTATGGCTACACCTTC. As protein: CSVAPLGGYGYTF. Variable domain in full (rest from reference TRBV29-1 and TRBJ1-2): SAVISQKPSRDICQRGTSLTIQCQVDSQVTMMFWYRQQPGQSLTLIATANQGSEATYESGFVIDKFPISRPNLTFSTLTVSNMSPEDSSIYLCSVAPLGGYGYTFGSGTRLTVV.

In its sample, this clone is medium-sized (0.01 to 0.1%). The J gene is TRBJ2-7, the V gene TRBV6-8; 8 bases align to TRBD2. The ends lost 5 bases at V and 6 bases at J; junction bases unmatched: 9. Per the germline V gene, CDR1 is MNHGY and CDR2 is SAAAGT. The CDR3 loop spans 14 amino acids. CDR3 in DNA: TGTGCCAGCAGTAGGCGGGAGGCCGCCTCCGAGCAGTACTTC. Its protein product is CASSRREAASEQYF.

This chain connects TRBV12-5 to TRBJ2-1; no clear D gene. The CDR3 is made up of 11 amino acids. Germline V CDR1 and CDR2: LGHNT, FRNRAP. CDR3 sequence reads: CASSIREWQFF. CDR3 nucleotides: TGTGCCAGCTCCATAAGAGAGTGGCAGTTCTTC.

The chain couples TRBV19 to TRBJ2-1; D is unresolved. The CDR3 contains 14 residues. Trimming removed 1 base from V and 7 bases from J, with 11 bases in between. Germline values: CDR1 LNHDA, CDR2 SQIVND (reference sequence). The CDR3 sequence: CASSIVGGNNEQFF. CDR3 nucleotides: TGTGCCAGTAGTATAGTGGGCGGAAATAATGAGCAGTTCTTC.

This clone is medium-sized by share. V gene TRBV6-8 combines with J gene TRBJ2-2, with 7 bases lining up with TRBD1. The CDR3 totals 14 residues. V lost 7 bases, J lost 4 bases, and 6 bases stayed unmatched. CDR1 is MNHGY, CDR2 SAAAGT, per germline. The CDR3 coding sequence is TGTGCCAGCATTGGGACAGCGAGCACCGGGGAGCTGTTTTTT. Amino acid sequence: CASIGTASTGELFF.

The rearrangement joins TRBV11-3 to TRBJ1-5; D may be TRBD1 (6 bases). CDR1 SGHNT and CDR2 YENEEA come from the germline V gene. The CDR3 has 14 residues. Trimming left V 5 bases short and J 4 bases short, with 12 bases between. CDR3 DNA sequence: TGTGCCAGCAGCCCAGGGGTCGGGAATCAGCCCCAGCATTTT. This encodes CASSPGVGNQPQHF.

In this sample, this clone is large. The genes are TRBV18 and TRBJ2-7; possible D gene TRBD1, 6 bases. Germline CDR1 reads KGHSH; CDR2 reads LQKENI. V was cut by 2 bases and J by 7 bases, with 12 bases left in between. This CDR3 contains 13 residues. As DNA, the CDR3 is TGTGCCAGCTCACCAAGGGGGTTGGAGGAGCAGTACTTC. Translation gives CASSPRGLEEQYF.